Below, 2 T cell receptor beta chains from the same sample are listed, as sequenced in a study of blood T cell repertoires in COVID-19. TCRdb keeps only in-frame clones here, not all; method: immunoSEQ multiplex PCR. This table has 150,000 to 200,000 clones, about 87% appearing once. Sequencing used peripheral blood. Every receptor here comes from a woman in her seventies with COVID-19, enrolled during active disease.

The sample holds a few counts of this clone. The chain has TRBV19 and TRBJ2-2; unclear D gene. Trimming removed 6 bases from V and 2 bases from J, with 10 bases in between. Germline CDR1 is LNHDA and CDR2 is SQIVND (reference sequence). This CDR3 is built from 14 residues. CDR3 loop: CASRPLRNTGELFF. As DNA, the CDR3 is TGTGCCAGTAGACCGTTGAGAAACACCGGGGAGCTGTTTTTT.

V gene TRBV10-1 combines with J gene TRBJ1-4, with a tentative D call TRBD1 (5 bases). V was clipped by 7 bases and J by 10 bases, with 19 bases between them. The CDR3 contains 14 residues. Germline CDR1 WNHNN, CDR2 SYGVQD (reference sequence). The CDR3 loop is CASIDLKTVRKLFF. CDR3 sequence (DNA): TGCGCCAGCATCGACCTAAAGACAGTCAGAAAACTGTTTTTT.